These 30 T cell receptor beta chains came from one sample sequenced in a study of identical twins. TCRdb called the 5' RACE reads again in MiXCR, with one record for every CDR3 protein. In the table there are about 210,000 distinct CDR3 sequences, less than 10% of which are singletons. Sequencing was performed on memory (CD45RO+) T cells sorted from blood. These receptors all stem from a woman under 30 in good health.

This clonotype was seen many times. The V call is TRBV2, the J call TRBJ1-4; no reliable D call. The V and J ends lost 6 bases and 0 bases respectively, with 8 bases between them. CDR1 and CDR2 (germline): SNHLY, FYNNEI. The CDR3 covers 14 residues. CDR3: CASRLRSTNEKLFF. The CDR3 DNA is TGTGCCAGCAGGCTCAGATCAACTAATGAAAAACTGTTTTTT.

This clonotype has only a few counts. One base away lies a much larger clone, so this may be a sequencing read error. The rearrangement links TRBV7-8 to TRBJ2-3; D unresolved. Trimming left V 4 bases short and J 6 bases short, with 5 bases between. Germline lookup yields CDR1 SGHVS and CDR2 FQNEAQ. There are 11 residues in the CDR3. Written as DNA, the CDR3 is TGTGCCAGCAGCTACCAGGATACGCAGTATTTT. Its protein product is CASSYQDTQYF. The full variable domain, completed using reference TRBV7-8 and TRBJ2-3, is GAGVSQSPRYKVAKRGQDVALRCDPISGHVSLFWYQQALGQGPEFLTYFQNEAQLDKSGLPSDRFFAERPEGSVSTLKIQRTQQEDSAVYLCASSYQDTQYFGPGTRLTVL.

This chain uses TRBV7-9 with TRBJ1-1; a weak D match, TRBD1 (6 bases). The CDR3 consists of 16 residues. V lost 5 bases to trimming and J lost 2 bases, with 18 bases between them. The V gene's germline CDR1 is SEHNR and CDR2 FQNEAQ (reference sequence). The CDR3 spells CASSISRGGVNTEAFF. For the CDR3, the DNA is TGTGCCAGCAGCATTAGCCGAGGGGGGGTTAACACTGAAGCTTTCTTT.

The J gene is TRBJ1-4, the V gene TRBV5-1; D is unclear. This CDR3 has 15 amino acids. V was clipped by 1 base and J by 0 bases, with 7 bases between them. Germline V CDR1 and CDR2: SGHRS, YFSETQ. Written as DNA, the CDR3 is TGCGCCAGCAGCTTGACGGATGCAACTAATGAAAAACTGTTTTTT. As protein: CASSLTDATNEKLFF.

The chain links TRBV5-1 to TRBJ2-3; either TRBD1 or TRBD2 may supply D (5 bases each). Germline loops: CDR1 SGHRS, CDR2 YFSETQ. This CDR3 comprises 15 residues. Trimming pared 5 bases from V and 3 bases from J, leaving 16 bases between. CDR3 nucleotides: TGCGCCAGCAGACGTGGGACCACTAGAACAGATACGCAGTATTTT. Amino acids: CASRRGTTRTDTQYF.

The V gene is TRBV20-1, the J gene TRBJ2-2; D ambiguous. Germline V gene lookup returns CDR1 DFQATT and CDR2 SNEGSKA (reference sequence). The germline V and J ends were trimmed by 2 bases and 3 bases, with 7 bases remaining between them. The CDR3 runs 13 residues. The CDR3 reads CSARTAHTGELFF. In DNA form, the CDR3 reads TGCAGTGCTAGAACCGCCCACACCGGGGAGCTGTTTTTT.

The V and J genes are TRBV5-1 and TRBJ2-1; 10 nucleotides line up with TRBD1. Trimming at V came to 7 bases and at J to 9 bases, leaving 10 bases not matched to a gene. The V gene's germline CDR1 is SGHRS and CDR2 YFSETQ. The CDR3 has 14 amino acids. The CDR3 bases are TGCGCCAGCGCGGGACAGGGGAATGGGGGTGAGCAGTTCTTC. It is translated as CASAGQGNGGEQFF.

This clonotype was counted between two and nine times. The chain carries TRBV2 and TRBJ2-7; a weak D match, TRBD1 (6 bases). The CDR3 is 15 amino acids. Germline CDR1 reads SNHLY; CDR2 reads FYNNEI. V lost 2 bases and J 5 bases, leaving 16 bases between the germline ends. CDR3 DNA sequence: TGTGCCAGCAGTGAAACCCGCAGGGGCCAACACGAGCAGTACTTC. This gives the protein CASSETRRGQHEQYF.

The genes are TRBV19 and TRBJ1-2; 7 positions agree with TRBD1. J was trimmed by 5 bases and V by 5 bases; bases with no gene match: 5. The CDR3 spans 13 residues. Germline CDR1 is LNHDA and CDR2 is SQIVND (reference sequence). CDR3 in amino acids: CASSGQDPYGYTF. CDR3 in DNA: TGTGCCAGTAGTGGACAGGACCCATATGGCTACACCTTC.

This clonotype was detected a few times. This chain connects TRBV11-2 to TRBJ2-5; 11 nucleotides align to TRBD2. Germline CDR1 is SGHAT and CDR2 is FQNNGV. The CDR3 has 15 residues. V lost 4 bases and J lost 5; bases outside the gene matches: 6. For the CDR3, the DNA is TGTGCCAGCAGCTCACGACTAGCGGGGTGGGAGACCCAGTACTTC. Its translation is CASSSRLAGWETQYF.

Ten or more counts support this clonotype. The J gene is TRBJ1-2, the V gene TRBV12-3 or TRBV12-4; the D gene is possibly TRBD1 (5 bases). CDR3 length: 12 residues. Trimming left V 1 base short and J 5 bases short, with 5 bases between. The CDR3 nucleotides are TGTGCCAGCAGTTTAGGACAGTATGGCTACACCTTC. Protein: CASSLGQYGYTF.

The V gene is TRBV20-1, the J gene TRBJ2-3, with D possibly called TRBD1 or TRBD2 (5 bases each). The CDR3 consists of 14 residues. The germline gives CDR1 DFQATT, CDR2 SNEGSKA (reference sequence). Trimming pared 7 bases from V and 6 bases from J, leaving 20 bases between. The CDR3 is CSGWSRDGWDTQYF. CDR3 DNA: TGCAGTGGTTGGTCCCGGGACGGGTGGGATACGCAGTATTTT.

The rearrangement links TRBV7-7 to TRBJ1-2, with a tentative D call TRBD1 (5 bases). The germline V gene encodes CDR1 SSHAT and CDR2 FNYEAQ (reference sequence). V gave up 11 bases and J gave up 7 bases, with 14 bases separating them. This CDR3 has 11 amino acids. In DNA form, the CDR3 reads TGTGCCGTAAGGGGAGGCTCTGGCTACACCTTC. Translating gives CAVRGGSGYTF.

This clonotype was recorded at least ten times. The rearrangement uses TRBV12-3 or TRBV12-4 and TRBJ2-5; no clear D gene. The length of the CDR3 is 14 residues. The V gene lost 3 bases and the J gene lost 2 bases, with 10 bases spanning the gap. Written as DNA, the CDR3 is TGTGCCAGCAGTTTCGGGCTAAGACAAGAGACCCAGTACTTC. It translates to CASSFGLRQETQYF.

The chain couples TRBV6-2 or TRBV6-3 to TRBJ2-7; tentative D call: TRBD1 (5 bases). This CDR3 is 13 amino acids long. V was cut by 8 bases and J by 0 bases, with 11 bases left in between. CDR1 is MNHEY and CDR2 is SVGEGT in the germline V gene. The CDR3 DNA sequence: TGTGCCAGCGGATACAGGAGCTCCTACGAGCAGTACTTC. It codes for CASGYRSSYEQYF.

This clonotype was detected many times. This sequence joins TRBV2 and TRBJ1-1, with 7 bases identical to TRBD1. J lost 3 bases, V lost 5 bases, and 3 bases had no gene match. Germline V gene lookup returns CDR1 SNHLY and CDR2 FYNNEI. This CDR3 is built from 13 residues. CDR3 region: CASSFTGDTEAFF. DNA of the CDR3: TGTGCCAGCAGTTTTACAGGGGACACTGAAGCTTTCTTT.

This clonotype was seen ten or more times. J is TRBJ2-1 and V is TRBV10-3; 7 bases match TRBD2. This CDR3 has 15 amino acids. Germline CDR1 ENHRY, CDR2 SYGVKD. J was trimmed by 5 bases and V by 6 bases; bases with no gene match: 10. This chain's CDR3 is CAISLAGGGNNEQFF. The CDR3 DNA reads TGTGCCATCAGCTTAGCGGGTGGTGGAAACAATGAGCAGTTCTTC.

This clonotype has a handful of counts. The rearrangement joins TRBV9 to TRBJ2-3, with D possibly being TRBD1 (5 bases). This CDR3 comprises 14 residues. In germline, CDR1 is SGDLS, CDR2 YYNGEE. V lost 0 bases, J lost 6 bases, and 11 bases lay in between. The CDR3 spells CASSVDPSGDTQYF. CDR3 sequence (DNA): TGTGCCAGCAGCGTAGATCCGTCAGGGGATACGCAGTATTTT.

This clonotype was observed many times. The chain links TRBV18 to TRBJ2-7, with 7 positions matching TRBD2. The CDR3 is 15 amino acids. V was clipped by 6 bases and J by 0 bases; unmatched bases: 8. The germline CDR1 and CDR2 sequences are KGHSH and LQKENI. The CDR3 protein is CASSPTWTSSYEQYF. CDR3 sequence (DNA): TGTGCCAGCTCTCCTACCTGGACTAGCTCCTACGAGCAGTACTTC.

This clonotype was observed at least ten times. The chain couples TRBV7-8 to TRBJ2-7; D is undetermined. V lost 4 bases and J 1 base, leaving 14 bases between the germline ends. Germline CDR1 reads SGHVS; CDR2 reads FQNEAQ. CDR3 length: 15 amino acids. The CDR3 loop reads CASSSDFPASYEQYF. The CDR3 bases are TGTGCCAGCAGCTCAGACTTTCCCGCATCCTACGAGCAGTACTTC.

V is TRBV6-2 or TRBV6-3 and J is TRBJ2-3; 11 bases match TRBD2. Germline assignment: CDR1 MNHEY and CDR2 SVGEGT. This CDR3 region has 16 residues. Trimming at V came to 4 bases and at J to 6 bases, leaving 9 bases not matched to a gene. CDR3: CASSWTSGFIGDTQYF. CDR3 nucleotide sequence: TGTGCCAGCAGTTGGACTAGCGGGTTCATTGGGGATACGCAGTATTTT.

In DNA form, the CDR3 reads TGCAGTGCTAGGAAGGGATATAGCAATCAGCCCCAGCATTTT. Protein sequence: CSARKGYSNQPQHF. This chain links TRBV20-1 with TRBJ1-5; no clear D. CDR3 size: 14 residues. The V and J ends lost 3 bases and 0 bases respectively, with 9 bases between them. CDR1 DFQATT and CDR2 SNEGSKA come from the germline V gene (reference sequence).

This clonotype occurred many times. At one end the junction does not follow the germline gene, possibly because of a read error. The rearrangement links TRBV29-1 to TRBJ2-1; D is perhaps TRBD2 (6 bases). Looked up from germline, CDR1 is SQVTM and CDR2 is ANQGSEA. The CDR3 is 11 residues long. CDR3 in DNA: TGCAGCGTCGAAGGTGGGGGGAAGCAGTTCTTC. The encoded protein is CSVEGGGKQFF.

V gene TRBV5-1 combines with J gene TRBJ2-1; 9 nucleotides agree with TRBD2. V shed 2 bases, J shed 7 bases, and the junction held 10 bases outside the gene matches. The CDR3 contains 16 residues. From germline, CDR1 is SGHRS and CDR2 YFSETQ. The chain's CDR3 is CASSLTGTSMINEQFF. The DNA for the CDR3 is TGCGCCAGCAGCTTAACCGGGACTAGCATGATAAATGAGCAGTTCTTC.

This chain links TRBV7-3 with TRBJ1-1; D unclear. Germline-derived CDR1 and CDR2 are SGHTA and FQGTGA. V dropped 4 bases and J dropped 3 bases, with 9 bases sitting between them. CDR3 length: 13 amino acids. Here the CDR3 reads CASSWYTDTEAFF. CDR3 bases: TGTGCCAGCAGCTGGTACACCGACACTGAAGCTTTCTTT.

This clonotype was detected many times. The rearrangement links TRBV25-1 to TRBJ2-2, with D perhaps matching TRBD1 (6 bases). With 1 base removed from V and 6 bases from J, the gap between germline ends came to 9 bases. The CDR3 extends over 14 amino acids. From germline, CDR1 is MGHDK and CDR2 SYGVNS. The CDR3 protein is CASSEWQGSGELFF. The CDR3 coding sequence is TGTGCCAGCAGTGAATGGCAGGGGTCCGGGGAGCTGTTTTTT.

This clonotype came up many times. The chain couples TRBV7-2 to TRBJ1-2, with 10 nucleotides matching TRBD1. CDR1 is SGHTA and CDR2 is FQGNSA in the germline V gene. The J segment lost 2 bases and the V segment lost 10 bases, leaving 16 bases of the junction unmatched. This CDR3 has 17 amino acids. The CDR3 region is CATSYTTGTGVNYGYTF. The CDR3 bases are TGTGCCACCAGTTACACTACCGGGACAGGGGTCAACTATGGCTACACCTTC.

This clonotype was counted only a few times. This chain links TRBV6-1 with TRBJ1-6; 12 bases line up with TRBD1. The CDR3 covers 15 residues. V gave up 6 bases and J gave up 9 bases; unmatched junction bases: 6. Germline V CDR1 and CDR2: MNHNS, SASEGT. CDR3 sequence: CASRGTGGAGSPLHF. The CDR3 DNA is TGTGCCAGCAGGGGGACAGGGGGCGCGGGTTCACCCCTCCACTTT.

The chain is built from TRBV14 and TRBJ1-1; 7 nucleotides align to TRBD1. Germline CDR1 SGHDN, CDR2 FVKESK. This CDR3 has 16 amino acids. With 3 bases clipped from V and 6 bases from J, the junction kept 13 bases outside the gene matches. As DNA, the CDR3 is TGTGCCAGCAGCCAGGGGGGCTTACAGGGGCTCCCTGAAGCTTTCTTT. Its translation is CASSQGGLQGLPEAFF.

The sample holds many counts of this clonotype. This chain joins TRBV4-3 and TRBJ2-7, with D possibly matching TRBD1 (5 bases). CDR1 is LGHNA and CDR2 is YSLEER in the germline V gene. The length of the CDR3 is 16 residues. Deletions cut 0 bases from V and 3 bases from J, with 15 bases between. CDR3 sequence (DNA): TGCGCCAGCAGCCAAGAGTTGGCAGGGCCCAACTACGAGCAGTACTTC. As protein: CASSQELAGPNYEQYF.